The clone carrying this T cell receptor beta chain was counted ten times or more. The sample belongs to a study of Graves' ophthalmopathy and Graves' hyperthyroidism. Active ophthalmopathy (CAS at least 3, NOSPECS at least 4), lasting under 3 months. The CDR3 is 14 amino acids. Per the germline V gene, CDR1 is MNHEY and CDR2 is SMNVEV (reference sequence). V was shortened by 6 bases and J by 3 bases, with 15 bases between the two germline ends. From RNA, the CDR3 regions of TCR beta chains were amplified and sequenced. HTBI primers were employed in first-round RT-PCR, then a second-round multiplex PCR followed. TCRdb analysed the multiplex PCR reads with MiXCR anew, one entry per CDR3 protein. Among under 350,000 distinct CDR3 sequences listed, about 17% were seen once.

Sequenced material: peripheral blood. The chain carries TRBV27 and TRBJ2-7; D may correspond to TRBD1 or TRBD2 (7 bases each). The clonotype was recovered from an adult man with Graves' ophthalmopathy. The CDR3 protein is CASRSGTDLYEQYF. CDR3 in DNA: TGTGCCAGCAGAAGCGGGACAGATCTCTACGAGCAGTACTTC.